The T cell receptor (beta chain) under discussion was sequenced for a study of vaccination effects on CD4 cells after COVID-19 (dated by TCRdb to the early 2020s). General notes on the study: Across the study, the median time from the second dose to post-vaccine sampling was 72 days (range 14 to 241). SARS-CoV-2 spike-specific CD4+ TCR repertoires from before and after mRNA vaccination were compared in COVID-19 convalescent patients and in infection-naive vaccine recipients. Altogether, roughly 10 COVID-19 convalescent patients and several SARS-CoV-2-naive healthy vaccine recipients made up the full study. Cultures from other donors in the study were sequenced using the Oncomine TCR Beta short-read assay on an Illumina iSeq 100. Results the study describes overall, beyond this receptor: Limitations of the study were the small number of convalescent patients and the absence of early post-infection timepoints. Among healthy vaccine recipients, nearly all vaccine-induced clones were SARS-CoV-2 mono-reactive, and just 1 of 255 was cross-reactive with common cold coronaviruses. At late post-vaccination timepoints, both infection-induced and vaccine-induced clones showed marked clonal contraction, consistent with waning T cell responses.

To identify antigen-specific CD4+ T cell clonotypes by their expansion, the ViraFEST assay first stimulated PBMC with viral peptide pools and then applied TCR sequencing. After around 11 days of culture, CD4+ T cells were isolated with the EasySep CD4+ T cell isolation kit. Each participant received two doses of an mRNA SARS-CoV-2 vaccine, either BNT162b2 or mRNA-1273. Negative nucleocapsid antibody results before and after vaccination confirmed that the healthy vaccine recipients had no prior SARS-CoV-2 infection. Each well held some 1.9 million PBMC cultured in IMDM containing approximately 5% human AB serum, roughly 9.9 IU/ml IL-2 and gentamicin, along with about 10 ug/ml peptides. Half of the culture medium was replaced with fresh IL-2-containing medium on days 3 and 7. Each peptide stimulation condition was cultured in triplicate wells unless otherwise noted. PBMC were separated from whole blood using Ficoll-Paque Plus gradient centrifugation and were then either cryopreserved at -140C or used fresh. Overlapping peptide pools spanned the spike proteins of SARS-CoV-2 and the common cold coronaviruses HCoV-NL63, HCoV-OC43 and HCoV-229E. The QIAamp micro DNA kit was used to extract genomic DNA from the cultured CD4+ T cells.

Library prep was done by the immunoSEQ multiplex PCR assay. DNA from the CD4+ T cells that had been cultured and isolated underwent TCR beta CDR3 sequencing. The original pipeline was this. Non-productive TCR sequences were removed and reads were trimmed to the CDR3 region, keeping CDR3s of at least 7 amino acids. The MANAFEST web app was used to pick out antigen-specific clonotypes by comparing their expansion in peptide wells with that in reference cultures. To count as positive, a clone had to show expansion at FDR<0.05 compared with the reference and with all other wells, an odds ratio above 5, and a frequency above 0.1% in two replicate wells. A clonotype was defined as cross-reactive if the clonotype was significantly expanded both in SARS-CoV-2 spike wells and in at least one common cold coronavirus spike condition. CDR3 similarity was assessed by Levenshtein distance with the stringdist R package, and unrooted trees were built with ape in R 3.6.1. The table comes from immuneACCESS by way of TCRdb, which keeps in-frame sequences with V and J called. Part of the clones is missing from these tables; in studies checked, under half for an unresolved V gene and the rest for unknown reasons. V and J calls plus clone size are reproduced from that table; the DNA served to infer D and trimming. The sample includes more than 65,000 clones, with approximately 80% observed a single time. The top ten clones comprise 1.2% of the sample.

The junction shows trimming of 2 bases on V and 4 bases on J, and the gene matches do not reach 7 bases of it. From the germline V gene, CDR1 is SGHTA and CDR2 is FQGNSA. The CDR3 runs 15 residues from the cysteine to the phenylalanine. Only the CDR3 DNA is retained, 45 bases long and in frame from the first base. Details on this clone: Its target antigen remains unknown. Per-nucleotide qualities are absent, and no much larger clonotype sits a single base away.

This sequence originates from a human donor who received a COVID-19 vaccine. This sequence uses TRBV7-2 and TRBJ1-1; the central 7 bases match TRBD1. Sequenced material: CD4+ T cells from PBMCs cultured with HCoV-229E spike peptides, taken after COVID-19 vaccination. What this sample's cell subset or site label stands for: HCoV-229E spike overlapping peptide pool stimulation. The CDR3 amino acid sequence is: CASSLRGGAGTEAFF. Read as DNA, the sequence is TGTGCCAGCAGCTTAAGAGGGGGCGCGGGCACTGAAGCTTTCTTT.